A selection of T cell receptor beta chains follows, all from one sample in a study of T cell changes during pregnancy in multiple sclerosis. The data were produced by immunoSEQ multiplex PCR, yet TCRdb's version contains in-frame clones alone and is incomplete. The top ten hold approximately 0.15% of the sample, which has 45,000 to 55,000 clones, around 92% seen once. The source was CD4+ T cells from peripheral blood mononuclear cells, collected after pregnancy. These receptors all stem from a female donor in good health, enrolled as a control in a pregnancy study. Each CDR3 is given with its conserved first and last residue. Fields, in order: clone size, J gene, V gene, D gene, CDR3 DNA, CDR3 protein. A D gene is named only where the DNA matches it firmly. Only some rows state a clone size, as once, few, many or a class for expanded clones.

>-|TRBJ2-7|TRBV19|-
TGTGCCAGTAGTACTTTATACAGCCACGAGCAGTACTTC
CASSTLYSHEQYF
>-|TRBJ1-4|TRBV7-9|TRBD1
TGTGCCAGCAGCCCGGGACAGGCAACAACTAATGAAAAACTGTTTTTT
CASSPGQATTNEKLFF
>-|TRBJ1-1|TRBV11-2|-
TGTGCCAGCAGCGTACTCCAGGTGGGAGCTGAAGCTTTCTTT
CASSVLQVGAEAFF
>once|TRBJ1-5|TRBV28|-
TGTGCCAGCAGTTTATCCGGGACTTACAATCAGCCCCAGCATTTT
CASSLSGTYNQPQHF
>-|TRBJ1-1|TRBV7-2|-
TGTGCCAGCAGCTTATGGCATCAGGGCGTGAACACTGAAGCTTTCTTT
CASSLWHQGVNTEAFF
>-|TRBJ1-2|TRBV6-1|-
TGTGCCAGCAGTCCCCTGCTACAGGGTGCCTATGGCTACACCTTC
CASSPLLQGAYGYTF
>once|TRBJ2-5|TRBV5-1|-
TGCGCCAGCAGCTTGGGACTAAATGGGGGGCAAGAGACCCAGTACTTC
CASSLGLNGGQETQYF
>-|TRBJ2-7|TRBV5-1|-
TGCGCCAGCAGCAATTCTCGGGACACTTACTCCTACGAGCAGTACTTC
CASSNSRDTYSYEQYF
>-|TRBJ2-3|TRBV5-6|TRBD1
TGTGCCAGCAGCTTCGACAGGGCCACAGATACGCAGTATTTT
CASSFDRATDTQYF
>-|TRBJ2-2|TRBV4-3|-
TGCGCCAGCAGCCAAGCGAACTCGAACACCGGGGAGCTGTTTTTT
CASSQANSNTGELFF
>-|TRBJ2-3|TRBV4-1|TRBD1
TGCGCCAGCAGCCCCCCCGGACAGGGGACCACAGATACGCAGTATTTT
CASSPPGQGTTDTQYF
>-|TRBJ2-7|TRBV9|-
TGTGCCAGCAGCGCCCAGGGGAAGACCTACGAGCAGTACTTC
CASSAQGKTYEQYF
>-|TRBJ2-5|TRBV7-2|TRBD2
TGTGCCAGCAGCTTTCTAGCGGGGGTCCAAGAGACCCAGTACTTC
CASSFLAGVQETQYF
>once|TRBJ1-2|TRBV5-6|-
TGTGCCAGCAGCGTTTACACAGGCATCCCGAACTATGGCTACACCTTC
CASSVYTGIPNYGYTF
>-|TRBJ2-5|TRBV5-6|TRBD1
TGTGCCAGCAGCCGTCGACAGGGCAAGGGGGAGACCCAGTACTTC
CASSRRQGKGETQYF
>-|TRBJ2-2|TRBV5-6|-
TGTGCCAGCAGCTTGGAGGGAACCCTCGAGGACAGAAACACCGGGGAGCTGTTTTTT
CASSLEGTLEDRNTGELFF
>-|TRBJ1-2|TRBV6-6|TRBD1
TGTGCCAGCAGTTACTCAAAGACAGGGGAATACTATGGCTACACCTTC
CASSYSKTGEYYGYTF
>-|TRBJ1-1|TRBV5-4|-
TGTGCCAGCAGTCAGGACATTTCCACTGAAGCTTTCTTT
CASSQDISTEAFF
>-|TRBJ1-4|TRBV2|-
TGTGCCGGTCAGCAGGGAAGAACTAATGAAAAACTGTTTTTT
CAGQQGRTNEKLFF
>-|TRBJ2-1|TRBV7-3|TRBD2
TGTGCCAGCAGCCCCCTAGCGGGAGGCGAGCAGTTCTTC
CASSPLAGGEQFF
>once|TRBJ2-1|TRBV14|-
TGTGCCAGCATTAGGGGGAGCTCCTACAATGAGCAGTTCTTC
CASIRGSSYNEQFF
>-|TRBJ1-2|TRBV5-6|TRBD1
TGTGCCAGCAGCATACAGGGGGGATATGGCTACACCTTC
CASSIQGGYGYTF
>-|TRBJ2-3|TRBV6-6|-
TGTGCCAGCAGTTCTATGGAACGAGGGAATACGCAGTATTTT
CASSSMERGNTQYF
>-|TRBJ2-7|TRBV7-3|TRBD1
TGTGCCAGCAGCGTGTCGCCCGGGACAGTCTACGAGCAGTACTTC
CASSVSPGTVYEQYF
>-|TRBJ2-5|TRBV18|TRBD2
TGTGCCAGCTCGTCTATACCGAGGACTAGCGGGAGTCAAGAGACCCAGTACTTC
CASSSIPRTSGSQETQYF
>-|TRBJ2-6|TRBV2|TRBD2
TGTGCCAGCAGATACCGACTAGCGGGGGGGCGAGCGGCCGGGGCCAACGTCCTGACTTTC
CASRYRLAGGRAAGANVLTF
>-|TRBJ1-2|TRBV30|-
TGTGCCTGGAGGGCCTGGGAGTCCTATTCCGGCTACACCTTC
CAWRAWESYSGYTF
>-|TRBJ1-1|TRBV14|-
TGTGCCAGCAGCCAAATTATTACAGGTGGGGCGGCTTTCTTT
CASSQIITGGAAFF
>-|TRBJ2-7|TRBV4-3|TRBD2
TGCGCCAGCAGCCAAGAAGTCGGGGGGAAGTCCTACGAGCAGTACTTC
CASSQEVGGKSYEQYF
>-|TRBJ1-1|TRBV11-2|-
TGTGCCAGCAGCTTAGAAGGGGGCACTGAAGCTTTCTTT
CASSLEGGTEAFF
>-|TRBJ1-1|TRBV30|-
TGTGCCTGGAGTCGGGAATCTGGAACTGAAGCTTTCTTT
CAWSRESGTEAFF
>-|TRBJ2-5|TRBV2|TRBD2
TGTGCCAGCAACCGCCAAGGCGGGGGGGCCCGGGAGACCCAGTACTTC
CASNRQGGGARETQYF
>-|TRBJ1-1|TRBV6-1|-
TGTGCCAGCAGTGTTGAGGGATGGGGCACTGAAGCTTTCTTT
CASSVEGWGTEAFF
>once|TRBJ2-5|TRBV7-2|TRBD2
TGTGCCAGCAGCTTAGGGGTGCGGGGGGGCGGGGAGACCCAGTACTTC
CASSLGVRGGGETQYF
>-|TRBJ1-6|TRBV6-5|-
TGTGCCAGCAGTTACGGGGGGGGCCCCTCACCCCTCCACTTT
CASSYGGGPSPLHF
>-|TRBJ2-3|TRBV30|TRBD2
TGTGCCTGGAGCATAGCGGGGGGGAGGGATACGCAGTATTTT
CAWSIAGGRDTQYF
>-|TRBJ1-2|TRBV6-5|-
TGTGCCAGCAGTCGAAAGACAGGCCCTAACTATGGCTACACCTTC
CASSRKTGPNYGYTF
>-|TRBJ2-5|TRBV5-5|-
TGTGCCAGCAGCTTAAGGGGCAGGGCTCAAGAGACCCAGTACTTC
CASSLRGRAQETQYF